This T cell receptor (beta chain) was profiled in a study of blood T cell repertoires in COVID-19. Study-level information: PBMCs, B-cell-depleted T cells, or T cells provided the cDNA or gDNA that made up the material.

In the authors' workflow: Nucleated cell counts were estimated from reference gene primer amplification. Sequencing was performed with immunoSEQ multiplex PCR; in TCRdb, only in-frame clones are kept and a portion is missing. D and trimming were read from the DNA, whereas the V and J calls and clone size are those reported in that table. This sample yields 250,000 to 350,000 clones, of which approximately 90% are seen a single time; less than 3% belongs to the top ten. Looked up from germline, CDR1 is SGHRS and CDR2 is YFSETQ. The CDR3 spans 14 residues. The V and J ends lost 4 bases and 7 bases, in that order; junction bases with no gene match: 8.

The sample was peripheral blood. V usage is TRBV5-1 and J usage is TRBJ1-3; 7 nucleotides align to TRBD1. The source of this sequence is a woman in her thirties with active or convalescent COVID-19. This CDR3 reads CASSLDRVGNTIYF. The CDR3 nucleotides read TGCGCCAGCAGCCTTGACAGGGTTGGGAACACCATATATTTT.